The T cell receptor beta chain described here comes from a study of blood T cell repertoires in COVID-19. Looking at the study overall: The United States, Italy and Spain supplied acute and convalescent COVID-19 samples. T cells, B-cell-depleted T cells, or PBMCs supplied cDNA or gDNA.

Original handling: Nucleated cell number was recorded as an estimate derived from reference gene primer amplification. Assay: immunoSEQ multiplex PCR; the TCRdb copy retains only in-frame clones and omits some. The V and J calls and clone size were taken over from that table, and D and trimming were inferred from the DNA. This table holds about 78,000 clones, less than 95% found once. This CDR3 spans 14 amino acids. The sequence was obtained from a woman aged 45-60 years in a cohort sampled during active COVID-19. The sample comprised peripheral blood. The chain combines TRBV21-1 with TRBJ2-1; TRBD2 is taken as the D call from the table, unchecked against the DNA. TRBV21-1 is assigned pseudogene status. In DNA form, the CDR3 reads TGTGCCAGCAACCTGGCTAGCGGGGCCCCCGGGCAGTTCTTC. Protein product: CASNLASGAPGQFF.